A single T cell receptor (beta chain) is shown here with its context. What this receptor recognizes is not known. No much larger clone exists at a distance of one base, and base qualities are not known. This specimen comes from a study of T cell changes during pregnancy in multiple sclerosis (dated by TCRdb to 2018 to 2020). About the investigation overall: The study examined how the T cell repertoire changed over the course of pregnancy in women with multiple sclerosis.

To prepare the library, the immunoSEQ multiplex PCR assay was applied. TCRdb obtained this table from immuneACCESS and retained in-frame rearrangements with V and J assigned. These tables miss some clones; where compared with another copy, unresolved V genes account for less than half of the shortfall, and the remainder is unexplained. The sample table records roughly 80,000 clones; approximately 93% of these occur just once. The top ten constitute around 2.3% of the sample. The input for sequencing was peripheral blood, taken in the second trimester of pregnancy. The TCR was taken from a female donor with multiple sclerosis, enrolled in a pregnancy study.

The CDR3 loop reads CASWDSTLTNEKLFF. The DNA sequence follows: TGTGCCAGCTGGGACAGCACTCTGACTAATGAAAAACTGTTTTTT. The sequence joins TRBV2 to TRBJ1-4; 7 junctional bases match TRBD1. The CDR3 spans 15 residues, from the cysteine through the phenylalanine. Of the read, only the CDR3 DNA is kept; its 45 bases are in frame from base 1. As encoded in the germline V gene, CDR1 is SNHLY while CDR2 is FYNNEI. At the junction V is shortened by 8 bases and J by 2 bases; bases outside the gene matches: 8.